These 13 T cell receptor beta chains were all obtained from the same sample, sequenced in a study of molecular identifiers for immune sequencing clone quantification. TCRdb re-analysed the PCR reads in MiXCR, keeping a single row per CDR3 protein. The table includes some 97,000 distinct CDR3 sequences, around 33% detected once. Sample: naive CD8+ T cells from blood, with Jurkat cell RNA spiked in. The subset here: FACS-sorted CD8+CD4-CCR7+CD45RA+ naive T cells. The receptors derive from a human donor in good health. Some libraries in this study had Jurkat cell RNA spiked in.

To note about this clonotype: The CDR3 end shows no conserved phenylalanine or tryptophan, and so a read error is likely. This rearrangement joins TRBV15 to TRBJ1-5; tentatively, D is TRBD1 (5 bases). Trimming removed 1 base from V and 4 bases from J, with 11 bases in between. The germline V gene encodes CDR1 LNHNV and CDR2 YYDKDF (reference sequence). The CDR3 loop spans 15 amino acids. The CDR3 loop reads CATSRAGLPNQPQHI. DNA of the CDR3: TGTGCCACCAGCAGAGCAGGGCTCCCAAATCAGCCCCAGCATATT.

The chain recombines TRBV7-3 with TRBJ2-2; 10 bases are shared with TRBD2. Germline CDR1 and CDR2: SGHTA and FQGTGA. CDR3 length: 17 amino acids. V gave up 0 bases and J gave up 4 bases; unmatched junction bases: 5. CDR3 in DNA: TGTGCCAGCAGCTTAACCCTAGCGGGAGTTGCCACCGGGGAGCTGTTTTTT. Translation gives CASSLTLAGVATGELFF.

This clonotype appeared many times. The rearrangement joins TRBV20-1 to TRBJ2-5; 10 bases are shared with TRBD1. The V gene's germline CDR1 is DFQATT and CDR2 SNEGSKA (reference sequence). The CDR3 loop spans 17 amino acids. V gave up 3 bases and J gave up 5 bases; unmatched junction bases: 15. CDR3 sequence (DNA): TGCAGTGCTAGCAAACGTTCGGGACAGGGGTATGGGGAGACCCAGTACTTC. Amino acid sequence: CSASKRSGQGYGETQYF.

This clonotype has a handful of counts. V is TRBV28 and J is TRBJ2-7; 10 nucleotides agree with TRBD2. Germline V gives CDR1 MDHEN, CDR2 SYDVKM. V shed 4 bases, J shed 3 bases, and the junction held 9 bases outside the gene matches. The CDR3 covers 16 residues. CDR3 loop: CASSSGLAAVYYEQYF. Here the CDR3 DNA reads TGTGCCAGCAGTTCCGGACTAGCGGCTGTGTACTACGAGCAGTACTTC. The full variable domain, with the rest looked up from reference TRBV28 and TRBJ2-7, is DVKVTQSSRYLVKRTGEKVFLECVQDMDHENMFWYRQDPGLGLRLIYFSYDVKMKEKGDIPEGYSVSREKKERFSLILESASTNQTSMYLCASSSGLAAVYYEQYFGPGTRLTVT.

This clonotype came up a few times. This rearrangement joins TRBV19 to TRBJ2-3, with D perhaps TRBD1 (5 bases). Germline assignment: CDR1 LNHDA and CDR2 SQIVND (reference sequence). The CDR3 covers 15 residues. V was clipped by 3 bases and J by 2 bases, with 12 bases between them. CDR3 sequence: CASSISGAPTDTQYF. The CDR3 bases are TGTGCCAGTAGTATTTCTGGGGCCCCCACAGATACGCAGTATTTT. Full variable domain (outside the CDR3, taken from reference TRBV19 and TRBJ2-3): DGGITQSPKYLFRKEGQNVTLSCEQNLNHDAMYWYRQDPGQGLRLIYYSQIVNDFQKGDIAEGYSVSREKKESFPLTVTSAQKNPTAFYLCASSISGAPTDTQYFGPGTRLTVL.

This clonotype was observed at least ten times. CDR3 sequence reads: CSARTGKVGYQETQYF. DNA for the CDR3: TGCAGTGCGAGGACAGGGAAAGTCGGGTACCAAGAGACCCAGTACTTC. The rearrangement links TRBV20-1 to TRBJ2-5; 8 bases are a match to TRBD1. The CDR3 has 16 residues. Trimming cost V 6 bases and J 0 bases; bases outside gene matches: 12. Germline-derived CDR1 and CDR2 are DFQATT and SNEGSKA (reference sequence).

This clonotype was seen only a few times. The chain is built from TRBV3-1 and TRBJ2-3; 11 bases line up with TRBD2. There are 20 residues in the CDR3. V shed 3 bases, J shed 2 bases, and the junction held 16 bases outside the gene matches. Germline assignment: CDR1 LGHDT and CDR2 YNNKEL (reference sequence). The CDR3 sequence: CASSQLIKSLAGGPTDTQYF. CDR3 bases: TGTGCCAGCAGCCAGCTGATCAAGAGCCTAGCGGGAGGACCCACAGATACGCAGTATTTT.

Comment on this clonotype: Mismatch with germline at one junction end may stem from a read error. The rearrangement joins TRBV10-3 to TRBJ2-3; D remains unclear. The CDR3 contains 11 residues. Germline V gives CDR1 ENHRY, CDR2 SYGVKD. CDR3 sequence: CVISGIDTQYF. The CDR3 DNA is TGTGTCATCAGTGGGATTGATACGCAGTATTTT.

Turning to this clonotype: This may stem from a read error, because a much larger clone lies one nucleotide away. CDR3 coding DNA: TGCGCCAGCAGCGCGACTGGCGGGAGCTACGAGCAGTACTTC. Translating it yields CASSATGGSYEQYF. The J gene is TRBJ2-7, the V gene TRBV4-3; 7 bases align to TRBD2. The CDR3 length is 14 residues. Germline V gene sequence: CDR1 LGHNA, CDR2 YSLEER. V was clipped by 5 bases and J by 3 bases; unmatched bases: 7.

This clonotype has a handful of counts. Compared with germline, one end of the junction differs, possibly owing to a read error. This chain links TRBV4-3 with TRBJ2-2, with D perhaps TRBD1 or TRBD2 (5 bases each). The CDR3 totals 15 residues. Germline V gene data show CDR1 as LGHNA and CDR2 as YSLEER. The CDR3 nucleotides read TGCGCCAGCAGCCCCGGGACCTACTACACCGGGGAGCTGATTTTT. Translating gives CASSPGTYYTGELIF.

This clonotype was picked up many times. The chain combines TRBV4-1 with TRBJ2-5; the D gene is possibly TRBD2 (6 bases). With 0 bases removed from V and 5 bases from J, the gap between germline ends came to 13 bases. The CDR3 length is 15 residues. The germline V gene encodes CDR1 MGHRA and CDR2 YSYEKL. The CDR3 DNA is TGCGCCAGCAGCCAAGATGTCGGGGGAAGTGAGACCCAGTACTTC. Protein product: CASSQDVGGSETQYF.

Notes on this clonotype: Just one base apart from a much larger clone, this may be a read error. In this CDR3 the conserved last residue, phenylalanine or tryptophan, is missing, so a read error is likely. The chain has TRBV29-1 and TRBJ1-4; D gene unclear. Trimming removed 5 bases at V and 4 bases at J, with 5 bases between. This CDR3 has 11 amino acids. Germline CDR1 reads SQVTM; CDR2 reads ANQGSEA. CDR3 in DNA: TGCAGCGTTCGTCTTAATGAAAAACTGTTTTAT. This translates into CSVRLNEKLFY.

For this clonotype: This may be a read error, as it is one base from a much larger clone. The V call is TRBV9, the J call TRBJ2-1; unclear D gene. V was clipped by 7 bases and J by 7 bases, with 12 bases between them. CDR1 is SGDLS, CDR2 YYNGEE, per germline. The CDR3 spans 12 residues. The CDR3 region is CASGPGVNEQFF. The CDR3 nucleotides are TGTGCCAGCGGCCCTGGCGTGAATGAGCAGTTCTTC.